Reported below is one TCR beta chain. This specimen belongs to a study of control samples from healthy donors and cancer patients. This table comes from immunoSEQ multiplex PCR, and its TCRdb copy is limited to in-frame clones, with some not included. The sample lists over 200,000 clones; around 80% were seen once. Per the germline V gene, CDR1 is GTSNPN and CDR2 is SVGIG (reference sequence). V lost 3 bases and J lost 7, with 13 bases in between. This CDR3 contains 14 residues. V and J are TRBV30 and TRBJ1-6; TRBD1 is a possible D gene (5 bases). Sequencing used PBMCs. The receptor's source is a woman aged 60-70 years with lung cancer. CDR3 DNA sequence: TGTGCCTGGAGGGGTCAGGGCAAAAATTCACCCCTCCACTTT. This sequence encodes CAWRGQGKNSPLHF.